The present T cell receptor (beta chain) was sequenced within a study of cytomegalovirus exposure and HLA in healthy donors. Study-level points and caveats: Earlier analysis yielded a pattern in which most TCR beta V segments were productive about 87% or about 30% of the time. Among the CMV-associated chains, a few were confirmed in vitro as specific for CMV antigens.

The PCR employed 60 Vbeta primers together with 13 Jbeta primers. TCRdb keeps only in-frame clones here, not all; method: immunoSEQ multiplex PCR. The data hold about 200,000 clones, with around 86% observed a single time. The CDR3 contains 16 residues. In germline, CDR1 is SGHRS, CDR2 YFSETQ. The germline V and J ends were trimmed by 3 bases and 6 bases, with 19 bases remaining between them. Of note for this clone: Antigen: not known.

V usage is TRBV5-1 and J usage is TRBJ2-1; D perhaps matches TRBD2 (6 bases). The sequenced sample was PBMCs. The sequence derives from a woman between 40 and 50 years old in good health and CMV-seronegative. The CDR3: CASSWGFTGGGNEQFF. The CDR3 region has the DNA TGCGCCAGCAGCTGGGGATTCACCGGGGGAGGCAATGAGCAGTTCTTC.